One TCR beta chain is described in this entry. Its antigen is unidentified. The data are from a study of cytomegalovirus exposure and HLA in healthy donors. The CDR3 totals 13 residues. Trimming shortened V by 4 bases and J by 7 bases, and 11 bases separated the two germline ends. The germline CDR1 and CDR2 sequences are SGHDT and YYEEEE. PCR was performed using 60 Vbeta and 13 Jbeta primers. Clones were sequenced by immunoSEQ multiplex PCR, and TCRdb holds only the in-frame ones, with some missing. The data contain about 130,000 clones, around 85% of them singletons. Study-level results: Across donors, presence/absence analyses took sequencing depth to be roughly uniform.

The chain employs TRBV5-6 and TRBJ2-2, with a possible D match to TRBD2 (5 bases). The receptor was derived from a boy aged 5-17 years in good health and CMV-seronegative. Sequenced material: PBMCs. The chain's CDR3 is CASSLLAGGELFF. CDR3 bases: TGTGCCAGCAGCCTCCTAGCTGGCGGGGAGCTGTTTTTT.